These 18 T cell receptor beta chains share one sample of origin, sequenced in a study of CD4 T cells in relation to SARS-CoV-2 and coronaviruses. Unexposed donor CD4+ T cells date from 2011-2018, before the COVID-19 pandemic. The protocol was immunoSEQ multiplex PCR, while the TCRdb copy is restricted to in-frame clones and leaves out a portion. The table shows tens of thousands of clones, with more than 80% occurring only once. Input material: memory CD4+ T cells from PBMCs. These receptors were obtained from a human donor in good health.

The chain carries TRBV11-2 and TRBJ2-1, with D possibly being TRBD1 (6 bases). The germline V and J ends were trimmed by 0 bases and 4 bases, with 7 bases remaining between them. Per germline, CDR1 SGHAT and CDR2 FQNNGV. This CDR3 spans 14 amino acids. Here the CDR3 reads CASSLEGQYNEQFF. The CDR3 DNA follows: TGTGCCAGCAGCTTAGAAGGACAGTACAATGAGCAGTTCTTC.

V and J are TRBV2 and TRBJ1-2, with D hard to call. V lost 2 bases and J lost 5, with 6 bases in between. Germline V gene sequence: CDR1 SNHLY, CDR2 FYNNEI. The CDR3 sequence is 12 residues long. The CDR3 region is CASSENGYGYTF. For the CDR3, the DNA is TGTGCCAGCAGTGAAAACGGTTATGGCTACACCTTC.

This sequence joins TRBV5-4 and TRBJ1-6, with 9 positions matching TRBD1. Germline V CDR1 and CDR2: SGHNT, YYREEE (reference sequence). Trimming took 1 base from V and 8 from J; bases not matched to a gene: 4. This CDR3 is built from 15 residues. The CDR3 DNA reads TGTGCCAGCAGCTTGTCCGGGACAGGGCATTCACCCCTCCACTTT. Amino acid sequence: CASSLSGTGHSPLHF.

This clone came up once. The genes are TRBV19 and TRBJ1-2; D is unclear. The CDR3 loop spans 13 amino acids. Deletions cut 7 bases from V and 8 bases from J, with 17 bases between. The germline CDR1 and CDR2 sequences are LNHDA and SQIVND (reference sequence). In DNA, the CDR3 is TGTGCCAGTACCCTCTACGGGGTTGAAGGCTACACCTTC. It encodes CASTLYGVEGYTF. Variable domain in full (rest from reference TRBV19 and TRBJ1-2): DGGITQSPKYLFRKEGQNVTLSCEQNLNHDAMYWYRQDPGQGLRLIYYSQIVNDFQKGDIAEGYSVSREKKESFPLTVTSAQKNPTAFYLCASTLYGVEGYTFGSGTRLTVV.

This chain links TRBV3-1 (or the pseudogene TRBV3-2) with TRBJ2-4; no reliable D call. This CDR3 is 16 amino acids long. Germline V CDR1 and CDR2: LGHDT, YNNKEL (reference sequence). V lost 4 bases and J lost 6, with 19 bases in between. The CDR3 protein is CASSLSALGPRNIQYF. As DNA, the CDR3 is TGTGCCAGCAGCCTGTCCGCCTTGGGTCCTAGAAACATTCAGTACTTC.

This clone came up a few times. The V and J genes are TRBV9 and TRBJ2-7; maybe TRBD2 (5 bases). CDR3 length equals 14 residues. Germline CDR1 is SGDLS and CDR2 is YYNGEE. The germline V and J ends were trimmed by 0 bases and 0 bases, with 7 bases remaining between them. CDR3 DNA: TGTGCCAGCAGCGTAGGCGGGTACTCCTACGAGCAGTACTTC. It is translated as CASSVGGYSYEQYF.

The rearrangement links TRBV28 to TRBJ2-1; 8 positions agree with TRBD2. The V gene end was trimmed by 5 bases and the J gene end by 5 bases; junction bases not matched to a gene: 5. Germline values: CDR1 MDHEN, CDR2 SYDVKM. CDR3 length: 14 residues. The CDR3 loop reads CASSPGGGNNEQFF. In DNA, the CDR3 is TGTGCCAGCAGTCCGGGGGGGGGCAACAATGAGCAGTTCTTC.

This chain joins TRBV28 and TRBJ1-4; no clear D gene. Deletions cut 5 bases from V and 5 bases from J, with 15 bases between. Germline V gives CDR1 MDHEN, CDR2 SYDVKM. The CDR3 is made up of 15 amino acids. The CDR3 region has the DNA TGTGCCAGCAGTACCCCTGGCGGAGACAATGAAAAACTGTTTTTT. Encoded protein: CASSTPGGDNEKLFF.

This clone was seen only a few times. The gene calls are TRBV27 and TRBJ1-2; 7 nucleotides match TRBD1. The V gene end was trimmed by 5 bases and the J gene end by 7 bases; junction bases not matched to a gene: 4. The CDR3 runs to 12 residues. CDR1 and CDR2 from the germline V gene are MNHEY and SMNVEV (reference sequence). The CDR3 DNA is TGTGCCAGCAGTGGGTCAGGGGGTGGCTACACCTTC. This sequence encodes CASSGSGGGYTF.

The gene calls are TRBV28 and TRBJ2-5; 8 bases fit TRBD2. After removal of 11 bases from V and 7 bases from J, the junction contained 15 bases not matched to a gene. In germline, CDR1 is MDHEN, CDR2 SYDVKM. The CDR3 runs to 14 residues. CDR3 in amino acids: CAAGGGRAMGTQYF. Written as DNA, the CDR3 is TGTGCCGCGGGAGGCGGGAGAGCCATGGGGACCCAGTACTTC. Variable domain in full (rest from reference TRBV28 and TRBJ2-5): DVKVTQSSRYLVKRTGEKVFLECVQDMDHENMFWYRQDPGLGLRLIYFSYDVKMKEKGDIPEGYSVSREKKERFSLILESASTNQTSMYLCAAGGGRAMGTQYFGPGTRLLVL.

The CDR3 loop reads CASSRYQETQYF. The DNA for the CDR3 is TGTGCCAGCAGCAGGTACCAAGAGACCCAGTACTTC. V gene TRBV21-1 combines with J gene TRBJ2-5. TRBV21-1 is noted as a pseudogene. The CDR3 consists of 12 residues.

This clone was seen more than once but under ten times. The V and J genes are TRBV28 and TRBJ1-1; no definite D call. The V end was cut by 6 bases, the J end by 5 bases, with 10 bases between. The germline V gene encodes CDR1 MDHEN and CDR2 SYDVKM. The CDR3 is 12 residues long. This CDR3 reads CASRVAWTEAFF. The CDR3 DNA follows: TGTGCCAGCAGGGTCGCCTGGACTGAAGCTTTCTTT. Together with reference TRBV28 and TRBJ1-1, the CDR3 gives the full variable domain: DVKVTQSSRYLVKRTGEKVFLECVQDMDHENMFWYRQDPGLGLRLIYFSYDVKMKEKGDIPEGYSVSREKKERFSLILESASTNQTSMYLCASRVAWTEAFFGQGTRLTVV.

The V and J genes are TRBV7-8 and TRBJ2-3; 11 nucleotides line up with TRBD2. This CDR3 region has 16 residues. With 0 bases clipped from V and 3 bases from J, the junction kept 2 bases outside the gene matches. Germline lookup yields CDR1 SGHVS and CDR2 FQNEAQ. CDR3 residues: CASSLAIAGGTDTQYF. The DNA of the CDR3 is TGTGCCAGCAGCTTAGCTATAGCGGGAGGGACAGATACGCAGTATTTT.

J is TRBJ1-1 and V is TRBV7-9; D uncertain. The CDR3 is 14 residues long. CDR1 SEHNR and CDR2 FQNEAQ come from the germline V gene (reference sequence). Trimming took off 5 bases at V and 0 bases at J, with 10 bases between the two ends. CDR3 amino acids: CASSTDHMNTEAFF. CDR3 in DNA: TGTGCCAGCAGCACTGACCATATGAACACTGAAGCTTTCTTT.

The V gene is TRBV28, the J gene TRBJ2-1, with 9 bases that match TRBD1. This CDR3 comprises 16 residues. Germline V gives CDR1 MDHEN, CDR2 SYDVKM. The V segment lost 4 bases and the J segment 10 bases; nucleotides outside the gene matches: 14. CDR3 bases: TGTGCCAGCAGTTCCAGCTACAGGGGGCGCCCCCGGGAGCAGTTCTTC. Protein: CASSSSYRGRPREQFF.

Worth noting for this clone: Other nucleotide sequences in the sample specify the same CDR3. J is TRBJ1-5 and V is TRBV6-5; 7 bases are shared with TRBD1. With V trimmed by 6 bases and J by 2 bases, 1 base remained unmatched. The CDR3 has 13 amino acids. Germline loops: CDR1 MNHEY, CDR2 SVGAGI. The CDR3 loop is CASRGTGNQPQHF. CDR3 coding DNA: TGTGCCAGCAGAGGGACAGGCAATCAGCCCCAGCATTTT.

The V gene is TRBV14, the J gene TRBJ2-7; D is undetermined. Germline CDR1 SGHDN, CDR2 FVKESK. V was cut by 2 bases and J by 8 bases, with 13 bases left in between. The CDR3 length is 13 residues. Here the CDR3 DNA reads TGTGCCAGCAGCCAACAGTCCTACGCGCAGCAGTACTTC. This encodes CASSQQSYAQQYF.

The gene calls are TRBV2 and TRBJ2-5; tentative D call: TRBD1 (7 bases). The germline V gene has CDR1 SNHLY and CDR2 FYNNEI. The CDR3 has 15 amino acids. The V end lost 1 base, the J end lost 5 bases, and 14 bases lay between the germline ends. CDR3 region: CASSEEEGALETQYF. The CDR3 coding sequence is TGTGCCAGCAGTGAAGAGGAGGGGGCCTTGGAGACCCAGTACTTC.